This TCR beta chain was sequenced for a study of beta chain features in type 1 diabetes. Study-level background: The study found patients and healthy donors alike in age, gender and cell yields.

V was pared by 3 bases and J by 3 bases, with 12 bases between. There are 14 residues in the CDR3. From germline, CDR1 is MNHEY and CDR2 SMNVEV (reference sequence). CD4+ naive, central memory, regulatory and stem cell-like memory cells were sorted via CD45RO/CCR7/CD25/CD127/CD95/CD27. Expressed TCRB transcripts were sequenced after all isolated RNA was converted to cDNA. The repertoire was sequenced with immunoSEQ multiplex PCR; TCRdb's copy has only in-frame clones and lacks some. This sample has tens of thousands of clones; more than 60% occur once, and the top ten carry 2% to 2.5%. The gene calls are TRBV27 and TRBJ2-7; D ambiguous. The sample consisted of Tregs from blood. The origin of this receptor is a woman in her forties in good health. CDR3 residues: CASSFVGFGYEQYF. The CDR3 bases are TGTGCCAGCAGTTTCGTGGGCTTCGGCTACGAGCAGTACTTC.